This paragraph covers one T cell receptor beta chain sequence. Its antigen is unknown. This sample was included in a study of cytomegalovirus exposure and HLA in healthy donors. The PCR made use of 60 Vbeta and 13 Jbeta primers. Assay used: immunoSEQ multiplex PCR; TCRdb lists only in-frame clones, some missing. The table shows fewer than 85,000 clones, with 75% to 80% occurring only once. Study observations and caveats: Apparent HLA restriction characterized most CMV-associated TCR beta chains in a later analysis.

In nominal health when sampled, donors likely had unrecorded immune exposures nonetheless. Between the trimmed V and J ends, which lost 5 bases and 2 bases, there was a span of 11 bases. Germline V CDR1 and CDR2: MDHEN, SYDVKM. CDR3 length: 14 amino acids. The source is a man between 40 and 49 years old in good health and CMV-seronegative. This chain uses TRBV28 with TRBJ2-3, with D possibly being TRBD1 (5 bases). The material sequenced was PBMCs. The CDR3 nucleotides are TGTGCCAGCAGTCCGGTGGGGCCCACAGATACGCAGTATTTT. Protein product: CASSPVGPTDTQYF.